This TCR beta chain was found in a study of glioma-infiltrating T cells. The study, taken as a whole, reports: Tissue-blood divergence was below expectation in non-neoplastic patients, above in gliomas. CDR3 overlap between tissue and blood was very small.

Using RNA template, CDR3s of TCR alpha and beta were amplified with iRepertoire arm-PCR. Input was roughly 85-450 ng of tissue mRNA or PBMC total RNA. TCRdb analysed the multiplex PCR reads with MiXCR anew, one entry per CDR3 protein. The table includes some 180,000 distinct CDR3 sequences, around 30% detected once. At least ten counts were recorded for this clonotype. Its antigen is not identified. Per the germline V gene, CDR1 is LNHDA and CDR2 is SQIVND (reference sequence). This CDR3 has 14 amino acids. V shed 3 bases and J shed 5 bases, with 10 bases lying between them. This sequence originates from a human donor with low-grade glioma or glioblastoma, undergoing nonglioma brain surgery, or in good health (not recorded which). The sequencing input was glioma tissue, nonneoplastic brain tissue, or PBMCs (not recorded which). The genes are TRBV19 and TRBJ1-4, with TRBD1 as a possible D gene (5 bases). The chain's CDR3 is CASSIWDGNEKLFF. CDR3 in DNA: TGTGCCAGTAGTATTTGGGACGGAAATGAAAAACTGTTTTTT.